Each of the 11 T cell receptor beta chains below was sequenced from the same sample in a study of blood T cell repertoires in COVID-19. Clones were read by immunoSEQ multiplex PCR, and TCRdb kept only the in-frame ones, dropping some. This repertoire shows about 68,000 clones, approximately 85% found once; its top ten account for 23%. What was sequenced was peripheral blood. The receptors come from a middle-aged man with acute or convalescent COVID-19.

This chain joins TRBV20-1 and TRBJ1-5; maybe TRBD1 (6 bases). CDR1 and CDR2 from the germline V gene are DFQATT and SNEGSKA (reference sequence). Trimming removed 3 bases at V and 6 bases at J, with 15 bases between. The CDR3 loop spans 14 amino acids. The CDR3 sequence is CSASVGGHGQPQHF. The CDR3 DNA follows: TGCAGTGCTAGTGTCGGGGGGCATGGTCAGCCCCAGCATTTT.

V and J are TRBV5-1 and TRBJ2-7, with D possibly being TRBD2 (6 bases). This CDR3 has 15 amino acids. With 2 bases removed from V and 1 base from J, the gap between germline ends came to 13 bases. In germline, CDR1 is SGHRS, CDR2 YFSETQ. This CDR3 reads CASSFWAGSSYEQYF. CDR3 sequence (DNA): TGCGCCAGCAGCTTCTGGGCGGGGTCGTCCTACGAGCAGTACTTC.

The V and J genes are TRBV7-6 and TRBJ2-7; 10 bases map to TRBD1. The germline gives CDR1 SGHVS, CDR2 FNYEAQ. The CDR3 runs to 16 residues. Trimming removed 5 bases from V and 1 base from J; junction bases left unmatched: 8. CDR3 loop: CASSRADRGPSYEQYF. CDR3 coding DNA: TGTGCCAGCAGCCGAGCCGACAGGGGGCCATCCTACGAGCAGTACTTC.

Only one count was recorded for this clone. The CDR3: CASSRTLYEQYF. CDR3 sequence (DNA): TGTGCCAGCAGTCGGACACTCTACGAGCAGTACTTC. The genes are TRBV11-2 and TRBJ2-7; D may be TRBD1 (5 bases). V shed 6 bases and J shed 3 bases, with 9 bases lying between them. The CDR3 contains 12 residues. Looked up from germline, CDR1 is SGHAT and CDR2 is FQNNGV.

This chain uses TRBV5-6 with TRBJ2-6; D gene ambiguous. CDR1 and CDR2 from the germline V gene are SGHDT and YYEEEE. With 5 bases removed from V and 3 bases from J, the gap between germline ends came to 3 bases. CDR3 length: 12 residues. CDR3 bases: TGTGCCAGCAGTTATGGGGCCAACGTCCTGACTTTC. Translation gives CASSYGANVLTF.

This clone was counted once. CDR3 loop: CASSVGGTGEDEQYF. CDR3 sequence (DNA): TGTGCCAGCAGCGTAGGAGGGACAGGGGAGGACGAGCAGTACTTC. This sequence joins TRBV9 and TRBJ2-7, with 10 bases identical to TRBD1. The trim removed 0 bases at V and 5 bases at J, leaving 5 bases unmatched. The germline V gene encodes CDR1 SGDLS and CDR2 YYNGEE. CDR3 length equals 15 residues.

The chain is built from TRBV5-1 and TRBJ2-2; D possibly corresponds to TRBD1 (5 bases). Germline V gives CDR1 SGHRS, CDR2 YFSETQ. The CDR3 length is 15 residues. V was cut by 4 bases and J by 5 bases, with 15 bases left in between. The DNA of the CDR3 is TGCGCCAGCAGCCAGGCAGGGTTGGGGACCGGGGAGCTGTTTTTT. Translation: CASSQAGLGTGELFF.

This rearrangement joins TRBV6-6 to TRBJ2-7; 9 bases match TRBD1. The CDR3 length is 15 residues. Germline loops: CDR1 MNHNY, CDR2 SVGAGI (reference sequence). The V and J ends lost 4 bases and 5 bases, in that order; junction bases with no gene match: 9. CDR3 bases: TGTGCCAGCAGTTTTCCATTACAGGGGGCGCACGAGCAGTACTTC. It encodes CASSFPLQGAHEQYF.

The chain links TRBV18 to TRBJ1-1, with D unresolved. This CDR3 has 14 residues. With 1 base removed from V and 0 bases from J, the gap between germline ends came to 6 bases. The germline CDR1 and CDR2 sequences are KGHSH and LQKENI. The CDR3 spells CASSPQNMNTEAFF. The CDR3, as DNA: TGTGCCAGCTCACCACAGAACATGAACACTGAAGCTTTCTTT.

This chain connects TRBV18 to TRBJ1-6, with TRBD1 matching 7 bases. This CDR3 comprises 16 residues. Losses at the gene ends were 1 base for V and 5 bases for J; bases not matched to a gene: 5. The germline V gene encodes CDR1 KGHSH and CDR2 LQKENI. The CDR3 nucleotides are TGTGCCAGCTCACCACAGGGGGCGTCCGATAATTCACCCCTCCACTTT. It translates to CASSPQGASDNSPLHF.

The chain couples TRBV7-3 to TRBJ1-6, with 8 bases fitting TRBD1. CDR1 is SGHTA and CDR2 is FQGTGA in the germline V gene. The CDR3 contains 15 residues. V lost 5 bases and J lost 7; bases outside the gene matches: 7. The CDR3 sequence: CASSLTGQGNSPLHF. In DNA, the CDR3 is TGTGCCAGCAGCCTGACCGGACAGGGAAATTCACCCCTCCACTTT.